This T cell receptor (beta chain) was retrieved from a study of blood T cell repertoires in COVID-19. Repertoires were generated with immunoSEQ multiplex PCR, while TCRdb's copy carries only in-frame clones and drops some. Among some 120,000 clones listed, 90% were seen once. This CDR3 comprises 14 residues. CDR1 and CDR2 (germline): SEHNR, FQNEAQ (reference sequence). The V segment lost 11 bases and the J segment 8 bases; nucleotides outside the gene matches: 14. This clone was seen only once. The TCR was taken from a human donor with active COVID-19. The donor label of this sample is uncertain. The chain links TRBV7-9 to TRBJ2-1, with 8 nucleotides matching TRBD2. What was sequenced was peripheral blood. The DNA of the CDR3 is TGTGCCGCTCAGCCGGAGCGGGGGTTGGATGAGCAGTTCTTC. This sequence encodes CAAQPERGLDEQFF.